This T cell receptor (beta chain) was identified during a study of T cells in Graves' hyperthyroidism and ophthalmopathy. As concerns this clonotype: Its antigen is still unknown.

CDR1 is MNHEY and CDR2 is SMNVEV in the germline V gene (reference sequence). The V gene lost 6 bases and the J gene lost 7 bases, with 16 bases spanning the gap. This CDR3 has 14 residues. There were TCR beta CDR3 regions amplified from RNA transcripts. When the TCR CDR3 underwent first-round RT-PCR, the HTBI primer set was used. A single record per CDR3 protein comes from TCRdb applying MiXCR to the multiplex PCR reads. The sample carries 250,000 to 300,000 distinct CDR3 sequences, around 19% recorded once. Study-level points and caveats: Most thyroid clonotypes with frequency above 0.001 were detected in blood.

Diagnosis relied on clinical symptoms, serum thyroxine and TRAb, thyroid ultrasound and orbital computed tomography. Fresh peripheral blood, approximately 10 ml, was the source of the PBMCs. The source of this sequence is a man aged 50 to 60 with Graves' ophthalmopathy. Sequenced input: blood. V is TRBV27 and J is TRBJ2-1; maybe TRBD2 (6 bases). The CDR3 loop is CASSTRDSGNEQFF. In nucleotides, the CDR3 is TGTGCCAGCAGCACCCGGGACTCGGGGAATGAGCAGTTCTTC.